A selection of T cell receptor beta chains follows, all from one sample in a study of CD4 T cell repertoires in COVID-19. Produced via immunoSEQ multiplex PCR; TCRdb's table is partial and in-frame only. In the table there are approximately 75,000 clones, 83% of which are singletons. The sequencing used CD4+ T cells from peripheral blood, collected after recovery from COVID-19. These receptors all come from a human donor who had COVID-19. Each CDR3 is given with its conserved first and last residue. D genes are given only for firm matches. Rows may omit the clone size; those that give it use once, few, many or a size class.

cdr3_aa: CASIGLAGGGGELFF
cdr3_nt: TGTGCCAGCATTGGACTAGCGGGAGGAGGTGGGGAGCTGTTTTTT
d_call: TRBD2
j_call: TRBJ2-2
clone_size: -
v_call: TRBV2

cdr3_aa: CASSLDGGGSLEQYF
cdr3_nt: TGTGCCAGCAGCTTAGACGGCGGGGGTAGTCTCGAGCAGTACTTC
d_call: TRBD2
j_call: TRBJ2-7
clone_size: once
v_call: TRBV7-2

cdr3_aa: CASSRGNTEAFF
cdr3_nt: TGCGCCAGCAGTAGGGGGAACACTGAAGCTTTCTTT
d_call: -
j_call: TRBJ1-1
clone_size: -
v_call: TRBV5-1

cdr3_aa: CASSSIRGSTHNEQFF
cdr3_nt: TGTGCCAGCAGCTCCATCAGGGGATCCACACACAATGAGCAGTTCTTC
d_call: -
j_call: TRBJ2-1
clone_size: -
v_call: TRBV11-2

cdr3_aa: CASSSVAAGEQYF
cdr3_nt: TGTGCCAGCAGCTCCGTGGCCGCAGGGGAGCAGTACTTC
d_call: -
j_call: TRBJ2-7
clone_size: many
v_call: TRBV12-3/TRBV12-4

cdr3_aa: CASSLGGNTIYF
cdr3_nt: TGTGCCAGCAGTTTGGGTGGAAACACCATATATTTT
d_call: -
j_call: TRBJ1-3
clone_size: -
v_call: TRBV6-6

cdr3_aa: CATSQGGRETQYF
cdr3_nt: TGTGCCACCAGTCAGGGCGGCAGGGAGACCCAGTACTTC
d_call: -
j_call: TRBJ2-5
clone_size: -
v_call: TRBV24-1

cdr3_aa: CASSYAREATEAFF
cdr3_nt: TGTGCCAGCAGTTACGCCCGGGAGGCCACTGAAGCTTTCTTT
d_call: -
j_call: TRBJ1-1
clone_size: -
v_call: TRBV6-5

cdr3_aa: CASTRGENEKLFF
cdr3_nt: TGTGCCAGTACCCGAGGGGAGAATGAAAAACTGTTTTTT
d_call: -
j_call: TRBJ1-4
clone_size: -
v_call: TRBV19

cdr3_aa: CASIPGLAGAHEQYF
cdr3_nt: TGTGCCAGCATACCGGGACTAGCGGGTGCCCACGAGCAGTACTTC
d_call: TRBD2
j_call: TRBJ2-7
clone_size: -
v_call: TRBV28

cdr3_aa: CASTDANYGYTF
cdr3_nt: TGTGCCAGCACTGACGCTAACTATGGCTACACCTTC
d_call: -
j_call: TRBJ1-2
clone_size: -
v_call: TRBV6-6

cdr3_aa: CASSWSRDNQPQHF
cdr3_nt: TGTGCCAGCAGTTGGTCCAGAGACAATCAGCCCCAGCATTTT
d_call: -
j_call: TRBJ1-5
clone_size: -
v_call: TRBV27

cdr3_aa: CASTPASGTNNEQFF
cdr3_nt: TGTGCCAGCACCCCAGCCAGCGGGACAAACAATGAGCAGTTCTTC
d_call: -
j_call: TRBJ2-1
clone_size: few
v_call: TRBV2

cdr3_aa: CASSRRGLADTDTQYF
cdr3_nt: TGTGCCAGCAGCAGAAGAGGACTAGCGGACACAGATACGCAGTATTTT
d_call: TRBD2
j_call: TRBJ2-3
clone_size: -
v_call: TRBV5-4

cdr3_aa: CASSELAVSNQPQHF
cdr3_nt: TGTGCCAGCAGTGAATTGGCAGTTAGCAATCAGCCCCAGCATTTT
d_call: -
j_call: TRBJ1-5
clone_size: few
v_call: TRBV2

cdr3_aa: CASSLVGEQFF
cdr3_nt: TGCGCCAGCAGCTTGGTTGGTGAGCAGTTCTTC
d_call: -
j_call: TRBJ2-1
clone_size: -
v_call: TRBV5-1

cdr3_aa: CASSLWDTSKGYEQYF
cdr3_nt: TGCGCCAGCAGCCTATGGGACACTTCAAAAGGGTACGAGCAGTACTTC
d_call: -
j_call: TRBJ2-7
clone_size: few
v_call: TRBV5-1

cdr3_aa: CASSDSRGGRDTQYF
cdr3_nt: TGCGCCAGCAGTGATTCCCGGGGGGGCCGAGATACGCAGTATTTT
d_call: TRBD2
j_call: TRBJ2-3
clone_size: -
v_call: TRBV10-1

cdr3_aa: CASSLSTSVAGETQYF
cdr3_nt: TGCGCCAGCAGCTTGAGTACTAGCGTGGCGGGAGAGACCCAGTACTTC
d_call: TRBD2
j_call: TRBJ2-5
clone_size: -
v_call: TRBV5-1

cdr3_aa: CASSLGGLPGHEQYF
cdr3_nt: TGTGCCAGCAGCTTAGGAGGCCTCCCCGGCCACGAGCAGTACTTC
d_call: -
j_call: TRBJ2-7
clone_size: -
v_call: TRBV7-8

cdr3_aa: CASSPDTWNTEAFF
cdr3_nt: TGTGCCAGCTCACCAGACACCTGGAACACTGAAGCTTTCTTT
d_call: -
j_call: TRBJ1-1
clone_size: -
v_call: TRBV18

cdr3_aa: CAIKAASYNEQFF
cdr3_nt: TGTGCCATCAAAGCGGCTTCCTACAATGAGCAGTTCTTC
d_call: -
j_call: TRBJ2-1
clone_size: -
v_call: TRBV10-3

cdr3_aa: CASSQVAGGFNEQFF
cdr3_nt: TGTGCCAGCAGCCAGGTAGCGGGGGGTTTCAATGAGCAGTTCTTC
d_call: TRBD2
j_call: TRBJ2-1
clone_size: -
v_call: TRBV4-2

cdr3_aa: CASSLAGRGGTDTQYF
cdr3_nt: TGTGCCAGCAGCTTAGCTGGCAGGGGAGGGACAGATACGCAGTATTTT
d_call: -
j_call: TRBJ2-3
clone_size: -
v_call: TRBV11-1

cdr3_aa: CASSDLGQGYGYTF
cdr3_nt: TGTGCCAGCAGTGACCTAGGACAGGGGTATGGCTACACCTTC
d_call: TRBD1
j_call: TRBJ1-2
clone_size: -
v_call: TRBV6-6

cdr3_aa: CSASPLAPTTYEQYF
cdr3_nt: TGCAGTGCTAGTCCCCTAGCACCAACGACTTACGAGCAGTACTTC
d_call: -
j_call: TRBJ2-7
clone_size: -
v_call: TRBV20-1

cdr3_aa: CASVGTGNQPQHF
cdr3_nt: TGTGCCAGCGTCGGGACAGGTAATCAGCCCCAGCATTTT
d_call: TRBD1
j_call: TRBJ1-5
clone_size: -
v_call: TRBV6-5

cdr3_aa: CASSLLQGAEYGYTF
cdr3_nt: TGCGCCAGCAGCCTCTTACAGGGGGCGGAATATGGCTACACCTTC
d_call: TRBD1
j_call: TRBJ1-2
clone_size: once
v_call: TRBV5-1

cdr3_aa: CASSREVGKLFF
cdr3_nt: TGTGCCAGCAGTCGGGAAGTGGGGAAACTGTTTTTT
d_call: -
j_call: TRBJ1-4
clone_size: -
v_call: TRBV2

cdr3_aa: CASSGGGWDEKLFF
cdr3_nt: TGTGCCAGCAGTGGGGGCGGATGGGATGAAAAACTGTTTTTT
d_call: -
j_call: TRBJ1-4
clone_size: once
v_call: TRBV2